This T cell receptor (beta chain) was obtained from a study of a mutant IDH1 vaccine in newly diagnosed glioma. Across the whole study: Initiation of the vaccine course occurred 4-6 weeks after radiotherapy alone, or alongside temozolomide cycles.

Comment on this clone: Its antigen is still unknown.

This table comes from immunoSEQ multiplex PCR, and its TCRdb copy is limited to in-frame clones, with some not included. Of just over 60,000 clones listed, around 86% were seen once; the top ten hold under 4.5%. Study-wide results and limits: Pseudoprogression looked unconnected to shifts in top peripheral T cell clonotypes.

V was cut by 5 bases and J by 1 base, with 20 bases left in between. This CDR3 region has 17 residues. Per germline, CDR1 KGHSH and CDR2 LQKENI. Stated time point: week 47, end of study. All doses held 300 ug of mutant IDH1 20-mer peptide, with topical imiquimod. Each tumor in the donors was a new WHO grade 3 or 4 astrocytoma, IDH1-mutant and ATRX-lost. Sequencing used PBMCs, obtained from a glioma patient whose treatment included an IDH1 peptide vaccine. The clonotype originates from a man aged 30 to 39 with glioma. The chain joins TRBV18 to TRBJ1-1, with D perhaps matching TRBD1 (6 bases). CDR3 residues: CASSEDRGVPANTEAFF. CDR3 nucleotides: TGTGCCAGCTCAGAAGATAGGGGGGTACCTGCGAACACTGAAGCTTTCTTT. Using reference TRBV18 and TRBJ1-1 for the parts outside the CDR3, the full variable domain is NAGVMQNPRHLVRRRGQEARLRCSPMKGHSHVYWYRQLPEEGLKFMVYLQKENIIDESGMPKERFSAEFPKEGPSILRIQQVVRGDSAAYFCASSEDRGVPANTEAFFGQGTRLTVV.